These 30 T cell receptor beta chains were all obtained from the same sample, sequenced in a study of T-cell reconstitution after alpha-beta-depleted transplantation in children. Preparation of the TCRbeta library used unique molecular identifiers. In TCRdb, the PCR reads were re-called with MiXCR into one record per CDR3 protein. The data show roughly 100,000 distinct CDR3 sequences, 5% to 6% seen once. The input for sequencing was PBMCs, mostly from graft donor cells, taken 60 days after TCRalphabeta/CD19-depleted stem cell transplant. These receptors were taken from a female patient aged 2-9 years who had a stem cell transplant for Fanconi anemia, so the T cells may come from the graft donor.

This chain connects TRBV1 to TRBJ2-1. TRBV1 is described as a pseudogene. The CDR3 totals 15 residues. The CDR3: CTSSQERESYNEQFF. As DNA, the CDR3 is TGCACCAGCAGCCAAGAGCGGGAGTCCTACAATGAGCAGTTCTTC.

This clonotype has only a few counts. The chain combines TRBV6-5 with TRBJ1-3; no clear D. Germline V CDR1 and CDR2: MNHEY, SVGAGI. Trimming cost V 8 bases and J 0 bases, with 11 bases left between them. The CDR3 totals 14 residues. CDR3 region: CASGAGASGNTIYF. CDR3 bases: TGTGCCAGCGGCGCCGGAGCCTCTGGAAACACCATATATTTT.

The table lists this clonotype with many counts. This chain uses TRBV28 with TRBJ2-7, with 10 bases matching TRBD1. The V gene end was trimmed by 10 bases and the J gene end by 2 bases; junction bases not matched to a gene: 5. The CDR3 loop spans 13 amino acids. CDR1 MDHEN and CDR2 SYDVKM come from the germline V gene. The CDR3 reads CATKGTGAYEQYF. As DNA, the CDR3 is TGTGCCACCAAGGGGACAGGGGCCTACGAGCAGTACTTC.

This clonotype was seen only a few times. The chain has TRBV5-1 and TRBJ2-3; no firm D call. From germline, CDR1 is SGHRS and CDR2 YFSETQ. Trimming left V 2 bases short and J 3 bases short, with 10 bases between. CDR3 length: 14 residues. Here the CDR3 DNA reads TGCGCCAGCAGCTTATCCCCCCTTACAGATACGCAGTATTTT. Protein: CASSLSPLTDTQYF.

The sample holds many counts of this clonotype. The chain is built from TRBV11-2 and TRBJ2-7; D might be TRBD2 (9 bases). The CDR3 runs to 16 residues. CDR1 and CDR2 from the germline V gene are SGHAT and FQNNGV. The germline V and J ends were trimmed by 5 bases and 5 bases, with 22 bases remaining between them. CDR3 DNA sequence: TGTGCCAGCAGCCCTAGCGGGGCAGGGGGCAGACACGAGCAGTACTTC. As protein: CASSPSGAGGRHEQYF. Filled out from reference TRBV11-2 and TRBJ2-7, the complete variable domain reads EAGVAQSPRYKIIEKRQSVAFWCNPISGHATLYWYQQILGQGPKLLIQFQNNGVVDDSQLPKDRFSAERLKGVDSTLKIQPAKLEDSAVYLCASSPSGAGGRHEQYFGPGTRLTVT.

Ten or more counts support this clonotype. The rearrangement joins TRBV19 to TRBJ2-1; 12 nucleotides align to TRBD2. Unmatched junction bases numbered 7, after V lost 3 bases and J lost 10 bases. There are 15 residues in the CDR3. Germline CDR1 LNHDA, CDR2 SQIVND (reference sequence). The CDR3 protein is CASSIRTSGGKEQFF. In nucleotides, the CDR3 is TGTGCCAGTAGTATTCGTACTAGCGGGGGGAAAGAGCAGTTCTTC. The whole variable domain, filled in from reference TRBV19 and TRBJ2-1, reads DGGITQSPKYLFRKEGQNVTLSCEQNLNHDAMYWYRQDPGQGLRLIYYSQIVNDFQKGDIAEGYSVSREKKESFPLTVTSAQKNPTAFYLCASSIRTSGGKEQFFGPGTRLTVL.

This clonotype was seen only a few times. The rearrangement joins TRBV7-3 to TRBJ2-6; either TRBD1 or TRBD2 may supply D (5 bases each). V was cut by 0 bases and J by 0 bases, with 9 bases left in between. CDR1 and CDR2 from the germline V gene are SGHTA and FQGTGA. There are 17 residues in the CDR3. The CDR3 sequence: CASSLTGTDSGANVLTF. CDR3 bases: TGTGCCAGCAGCTTAACCGGGACGGACTCTGGGGCCAACGTCCTGACTTTC.

This clonotype was seen many times. The chain carries TRBV5-1 and TRBJ2-7; either TRBD1 or TRBD2 may fit D (6 bases each). The V end was cut by 3 bases, the J end by 3 bases, with 16 bases between. The CDR3 totals 15 residues. CDR1 and CDR2 from the germline V gene are SGHRS and YFSETQ. CDR3 loop: CASSSEGGRGYEQYF. Written as DNA, the CDR3 is TGCGCCAGCAGCTCGGAGGGAGGCAGGGGCTACGAGCAGTACTTC.

This clonotype was recorded many times. The chain joins TRBV5-4 to TRBJ2-1; 11 positions agree with TRBD2. CDR3 length: 17 residues. CDR1 is SGHNT, CDR2 YYREEE, per germline (reference sequence). Trimming took 2 bases from V and 9 from J; bases not matched to a gene: 13. CDR3 sequence (DNA): TGTGCCAGCAGCTTACGTACTAGCGGGAGCCCGAGGATTGAGCAGTTCTTC. This gives the protein CASSLRTSGSPRIEQFF.

This clonotype was seen more than once but under ten times. The chain has TRBV7-2 and TRBJ1-6; 7 bases agree with TRBD1. Looked up from germline, CDR1 is SGHTA and CDR2 is FQGNSA. The CDR3 consists of 13 residues. J gave up 8 bases and V 5 bases, and 3 bases lay outside the gene matches. The CDR3 is CASSRDRDSPLHF. The CDR3 nucleotides read TGTGCCAGCAGCCGCGACAGGGATTCACCCCTCCACTTT.

In its sample, this clonotype was seen a few times. The chain couples TRBV7-8 to TRBJ2-1; 9 bases agree with TRBD1. The trim removed 0 bases at V and 0 bases at J, leaving 3 bases unmatched. In germline, CDR1 is SGHVS, CDR2 FQNEAQ. The length of the CDR3 is 17 residues. CDR3 coding DNA: TGTGCCAGCAGCTTAGCCGGGACAGGGCTCTCCTACAATGAGCAGTTCTTC. It encodes CASSLAGTGLSYNEQFF.

This clonotype was counted only a few times. The V and J genes are TRBV5-4 and TRBJ2-3; unclear D gene. Between the trimmed V and J ends, which lost 0 bases and 4 bases, there was a span of 3 bases. This CDR3 is 12 amino acids long. Germline values: CDR1 SGHNT, CDR2 YYREEE (reference sequence). Here the CDR3 reads CASSLDPDTQYF. CDR3 DNA: TGTGCCAGCAGCTTGGACCCAGATACGCAGTATTTT.

To note about this clonotype: A much larger clone lies a single base off, so this may be a read error. The chain couples TRBV6-2 or TRBV6-3 to TRBJ2-5; a weak D match, TRBD1 (6 bases). CDR3 length: 15 amino acids. Germline loops: CDR1 MNHEY, CDR2 SVGEGT. As DNA, the CDR3 is TGTGCCAGCAGCAGGGCCCGGGGATCAGGGGAGACCCAGTGCTTC. It yields the protein CASSRARGSGETQCF.

This clonotype has a count of ten or more. The genes are TRBV12-3 or TRBV12-4 and TRBJ2-7; D unresolved. Trimming took 3 bases from V and 0 from J, leaving 6 bases between them. This CDR3 is built from 13 residues. This CDR3 reads CASSFTSSYEQYF. Here the CDR3 DNA reads TGTGCCAGCAGTTTCACCAGCTCCTACGAGCAGTACTTC.

This clonotype was detected a few times. The chain recombines TRBV20-1 with TRBJ2-7, with TRBD2 matching 13 bases. With V trimmed by 4 bases and J by 4 bases, 19 bases remained unmatched. In germline, CDR1 is DFQATT, CDR2 SNEGSKA (reference sequence). The CDR3 covers 19 residues. CDR3 nucleotides: TGCAGTGCTACCAATGCCCTGACTAGCGGGAGGCCAGGGAGTTACGAGCAGTACTTC. Translated: CSATNALTSGRPGSYEQYF.

This clonotype was counted many times. This rearrangement joins TRBV7-3 to TRBJ2-7; D possibly uses TRBD1 or TRBD2 (6 bases each). The CDR3 contains 14 residues. Germline loops: CDR1 SGHTA, CDR2 FQGTGA. The V gene lost 3 bases and the J gene lost 5 bases, with 14 bases spanning the gap. Here the CDR3 reads CASSFQGRYDEQYF. The CDR3, as DNA: TGTGCCAGCAGCTTTCAGGGGAGGTACGACGAGCAGTACTTC. The whole variable domain, remainder taken from reference TRBV7-3 and TRBJ2-7, is GAGVSQTPSNKVTEKGKYVELRCDPISGHTALYWYRQSLGQGPEFLIYFQGTGAADDSGLPNDRFFAVRPEGSVSTLKIQRTERGDSAVYLCASSFQGRYDEQYFGPGTRLTVT.

This clonotype showed up many times. The V call is TRBV28, the J call TRBJ1-2, with D possibly matching TRBD1 (6 bases). CDR1 MDHEN and CDR2 SYDVKM come from the germline V gene. The V gene lost 8 bases and the J gene lost 8 bases, with 18 bases spanning the gap. This CDR3 is built from 13 residues. CDR3: CASGTGSNRGYTF. The CDR3 DNA sequence: TGTGCCAGCGGCACAGGGAGTAATCGCGGCTACACCTTC.

At least ten counts were recorded for this clonotype. The V call is TRBV2, the J call TRBJ2-7; 7 positions match TRBD1. This CDR3 comprises 16 residues. The V gene's germline CDR1 is SNHLY and CDR2 FYNNEI. J was trimmed by 2 bases and V by 5 bases; bases with no gene match: 12. This CDR3 reads CASSKMLDRPPYEQYF. The CDR3, as DNA: TGTGCCAGCAGTAAAATGCTGGACAGGCCTCCCTACGAGCAGTACTTC.

With respect to this clonotype: A read error may be the cause here, since a much bigger clone is one base away. The V gene is TRBV7-2, the J gene TRBJ2-7, with no clear D. Germline V gives CDR1 SGHTA, CDR2 FQGNSA. Trimming removed 4 bases from V and 2 bases from J, with 3 bases in between. The CDR3 has 11 amino acids. The CDR3 here is CASSSTYEQYF. The CDR3 bases are TGTGCCAGCAGCTCCACCTACGAGCAGTACTTC. Looking up the rest from reference TRBV7-2 and TRBJ2-7 gives the full variable domain: GAGVSQSPSNKVTEKGKDVELRCDPISGHTALYWYRQSLGQGLEFLIYFQGNSAPDKSGLPSDRFSAERTGGSVSTLTIQRTQQEDSAVYLCASSSTYEQYFGPGTRLTVT.

This clonotype was counted at least ten times. The rearrangement joins TRBV28 to TRBJ2-3, with a weak D call TRBD2 (6 bases). This CDR3 is 14 amino acids long. Germline V gene lookup returns CDR1 MDHEN and CDR2 SYDVKM. V was pared by 7 bases and J by 2 bases, with 13 bases between. The CDR3 DNA reads as TGTGCCAGCATAAGCGGACTACCCACAGATACGCAGTATTTT. Translation: CASISGLPTDTQYF. Drawing the rest from reference TRBV28 and TRBJ2-3, the complete variable domain is DVKVTQSSRYLVKRTGEKVFLECVQDMDHENMFWYRQDPGLGLRLIYFSYDVKMKEKGDIPEGYSVSREKKERFSLILESASTNQTSMYLCASISGLPTDTQYFGPGTRLTVL.

CDR3 region: CASRPGLAGTYEQYF. The CDR3 DNA sequence: TGTGCCAGCAGACCGGGACTAGCGGGAACCTACGAGCAGTACTTC. The V gene is TRBV12-3 or TRBV12-4, the J gene TRBJ2-7, with TRBD2 matching over 13 bases. The CDR3 length is 15 residues. The V segment lost 6 bases and the J segment 2 bases; nucleotides outside the gene matches: 4.

This clonotype was seen many times. The chain is built from TRBV20-1 and TRBJ2-2; TRBD1 matches at 7 bases. With 5 bases clipped from V and 2 bases from J, the junction kept 5 bases outside the gene matches. The length of the CDR3 is 14 residues. From germline, CDR1 is DFQATT and CDR2 SNEGSKA (reference sequence). CDR3: CSAGGQRNTGELFF. CDR3 in DNA: TGCAGTGCTGGGGGACAGCGAAACACCGGGGAGCTGTTTTTT.

This clonotype has a count of ten or more. The genes are TRBV5-1 and TRBJ2-1, with TRBD2 matching 8 bases. Trimming at V came to 2 bases and at J to 5 bases, leaving 3 bases not matched to a gene. The CDR3 sequence is 14 residues long. Germline V gene data show CDR1 as SGHRS and CDR2 as YFSETQ. The CDR3 DNA sequence: TGCGCCAGCAGCTTTCTAGCGGGTCACAATGAGCAGTTCTTC. It codes for CASSFLAGHNEQFF. Full variable domain (remainder filled in from reference TRBV5-1 and TRBJ2-1): KAGVTQTPRYLIKTRGQQVTLSCSPISGHRSVSWYQQTPGQGLQFLFEYFSETQRNKGNFPGRFSGRQFSNSRSEMNVSTLELGDSALYLCASSFLAGHNEQFFGPGTRLTVL.

This clonotype came up many times. The rearrangement uses TRBV25-1 and TRBJ1-6; D is unresolved. This CDR3 spans 14 amino acids. V was pared by 3 bases and J by 9 bases, with 12 bases between. The germline gives CDR1 MGHDK, CDR2 SYGVNS. In nucleotides, the CDR3 is TGTGCCAGCAGTGACCTAGGGTTTAGTTCACCCCTCCACTTT. Amino acids: CASSDLGFSSPLHF.

Note on this clonotype: A junction boundary mismatches the germline segment, possibly from a read error. The chain combines TRBV20-1 with TRBJ2-7, with 12 nucleotides matching TRBD2. CDR1 and CDR2 from the germline V gene are DFQATT and SNEGSKA (reference sequence). The CDR3 sequence is 15 residues long. CDR3 DNA sequence: TGCTGTGCTAGCCCTACACTAGCGGGGGGCTACGAGCAGTACTTC. Protein product: CCASPTLAGGYEQYF.

This clonotype was seen only a few times. The rearrangement joins TRBV5-1 to TRBJ2-7; TRBD2 agrees at 7 bases. Germline V lookup: CDR1 SGHRS, CDR2 YFSETQ. V shed 1 base, J shed 1 base, and the junction held 5 bases outside the gene matches. The CDR3 extends over 15 amino acids. The CDR3 is CASSLRLAESYEQYF. CDR3 DNA: TGCGCCAGCAGCTTGAGGCTAGCGGAATCCTACGAGCAGTACTTC. The full variable domain, in which reference TRBV5-1 and TRBJ2-7 provide the parts outside the CDR3, is KAGVTQTPRYLIKTRGQQVTLSCSPISGHRSVSWYQQTPGQGLQFLFEYFSETQRNKGNFPGRFSGRQFSNSRSEMNVSTLELGDSALYLCASSLRLAESYEQYFGPGTRLTVT.

This clonotype was seen ten or more times. The V call is TRBV20-1, the J call TRBJ2-2; D call uncertain. From germline, CDR1 is DFQATT and CDR2 SNEGSKA (reference sequence). The CDR3 is 14 residues long. V shed 3 bases and J shed 7 bases, with 15 bases lying between them. CDR3 residues: CSARLGAPYGELFF. CDR3 nucleotide sequence: TGCAGTGCTAGGTTAGGAGCTCCATACGGGGAGCTGTTTTTT.

This clonotype was seen only a few times. The genes are TRBV9 and TRBJ1-1; maybe TRBD1 (5 bases). This CDR3 has 15 amino acids. The ends were cut back, 0 bases at V and 1 base at J, with 10 bases in the middle. The germline gives CDR1 SGDLS, CDR2 YYNGEE. Written as DNA, the CDR3 is TGTGCCAGCAGCGTAGTAGACAGACCGAACACTGAAGCTTTCTTT. Translated, it gives CASSVVDRPNTEAFF.

This clonotype was counted many times. V usage is TRBV20-1 and J usage is TRBJ1-5; D not certain. Trimming took 0 bases from V and 2 from J, leaving 8 bases between them. Germline loops: CDR1 DFQATT, CDR2 SNEGSKA (reference sequence). This CDR3 comprises 14 residues. The CDR3 nucleotides are TGCAGTGCTAGAGACCCGACGGGCAATCAGCCCCAGCATTTT. Protein product: CSARDPTGNQPQHF.

This clonotype was picked up many times. The gene calls are TRBV9 and TRBJ2-1; 15 bases map to TRBD2. CDR1 and CDR2 (germline): SGDLS, YYNGEE. The length of the CDR3 is 16 residues. The junction had 0 bases not matched to a gene; V was cut back by 3 bases and J by 2 bases. This chain's CDR3 is CASSGTSGRAYNEQFF. CDR3 sequence (DNA): TGTGCCAGCAGCGGGACTAGCGGGAGGGCCTACAATGAGCAGTTCTTC. Together with reference TRBV9 and TRBJ2-1, the CDR3 gives the full variable domain: DSGVTQTPKHLITATGQRVTLRCSPRSGDLSVYWYQQSLDQGLQFLIQYYNGEERAKGNILERFSAQQFPDLHSELNLSSLELGDSALYFCASSGTSGRAYNEQFFGPGTRLTVL.